Each of the 8 T cell receptor beta chains below was sequenced from the same sample in a study of T-cell reconstitution after alpha-beta-depleted transplantation in children. The TCRbeta library incorporated unique molecular identifiers. TCRdb re-derived calls from the PCR reads in MiXCR, one entry per CDR3 protein. The data hold 450,000 to 550,000 distinct CDR3 sequences, with approximately 10% observed a single time. This material consisted of PBMCs, mostly from graft donor cells, taken 180 days after TCRalphabeta/CD19-depleted stem cell transplant. Receptors were obtained from a female patient aged 2-9 years who had a stem cell transplant for aplastic anemia, so the T cells may come from the graft donor.

The CDR3 DNA reads TGTGCCAGCAGGGCCGGGGTGGGGTCCTTCTACAATGAGCAGTTCTTC. This sequence encodes CASRAGVGSFYNEQFF. The rearrangement links TRBV6-1 to TRBJ2-1, with D possibly TRBD2 on 5 matching bases. Trimming took 6 bases from V and 3 from J, leaving 18 bases between them. This CDR3 is 16 amino acids long. Germline V lookup: CDR1 MNHNS, CDR2 SASEGT.

This chain links TRBV5-1 with TRBJ2-3; 7 bases match TRBD2. V lost 3 bases, J lost 2 bases, and 9 bases stayed unmatched. The V gene's germline CDR1 is SGHRS and CDR2 YFSETQ. The CDR3 consists of 16 residues. The CDR3 loop is CASSSGIAGSTDTQYF. CDR3 nucleotides: TGCGCCAGCAGCTCCGGCATAGCGGGCTCCACAGATACGCAGTATTTT.

This clonotype was found a few times. At one end, the junction sequence differs from germline, possibly due to a read error. The chain couples TRBV10-3 to TRBJ2-5; 7 positions agree with TRBD1. CDR1 ENHRY and CDR2 SYGVKD come from the germline V gene. This CDR3 is built from 12 residues. Here the CDR3 reads CAIGDREETQYF. Here the CDR3 DNA reads TGTGCCATCGGTGACAGGGAAGAGACCCAGTACTTC.

This clonotype occurred many times. The V and J genes are TRBV5-6 and TRBJ2-4, with 8 bases identical to TRBD2. Trimming removed 0 bases from V and 6 bases from J; junction bases left unmatched: 8. The germline CDR1 and CDR2 sequences are SGHDT and YYEEEE. This CDR3 contains 16 residues. CDR3 loop: CASSLVRGVGINIQYF. In nucleotides, the CDR3 is TGTGCCAGCAGCTTGGTGCGGGGGGTAGGAATAAACATTCAGTACTTC. Drawing the rest from reference TRBV5-6 and TRBJ2-4, the complete variable domain is DAGVTQSPTHLIKTRGQQVTLRCSPKSGHDTVSWYQQALGQGPQFIFQYYEEEERQRGNFPDRFSGHQFPNYSSELNVNALLLGDSALYLCASSLVRGVGINIQYFGAGTRLSVL.

This clonotype has at least ten counts. V usage is TRBV29-1 and J usage is TRBJ2-2; 13 bases agree with TRBD2. CDR1 SQVTM and CDR2 ANQGSEA come from the germline V gene. With 6 bases clipped from V and 5 bases from J, the junction kept 18 bases outside the gene matches. The CDR3 length is 19 residues. DNA for the CDR3: TGCAGCGTAAGGATGGGACGGACTAGCGGGAGAACCGGGACCGGGGAGCTGTTTTTT. Protein sequence: CSVRMGRTSGRTGTGELFF.

The table lists this clonotype with many counts. The rearrangement links TRBV20-1 to TRBJ2-2; perhaps D is TRBD1 or TRBD2 (5 bases each). CDR3 length: 13 amino acids. Trimming removed 6 bases at V and 8 bases at J, with 16 bases between. Germline V CDR1 and CDR2: DFQATT, SNEGSKA (reference sequence). The CDR3 protein is CSAKPGRGGELFF. The CDR3 DNA reads as TGCAGTGCGAAGCCGGGACGAGGGGGGGAGCTGTTTTTT.

V gene TRBV4-1 combines with J gene TRBJ2-2; D is uncertain. Trimming stripped 1 base from V and 1 base from J, with 16 bases between. This CDR3 spans 18 amino acids. Germline V gene data show CDR1 as MGHRA and CDR2 as YSYEKL. The CDR3, as DNA: TGCGCCAGCAGCCAAGGTCCTATGAGGATGGGGAACACCGGGGAGCTGTTTTTT. Encoded protein: CASSQGPMRMGNTGELFF.

This clonotype was recorded a few times. V and J are TRBV9 and TRBJ2-5; 8 bases are a match to TRBD2. CDR1 SGDLS and CDR2 YYNGEE come from the germline V gene. Trimming took 0 bases from V and 2 from J; bases not matched to a gene: 6. The CDR3 extends over 16 amino acids. The CDR3 sequence is CASSVVPSGRQETQYF. The CDR3 bases are TGTGCCAGCAGCGTAGTTCCTAGCGGGCGACAAGAGACCCAGTACTTC.